The clone carrying this T cell receptor (beta chain) was seen a few times. What it binds is not known. The data stem from a study of beta chain features in type 1 diabetes. Across the whole study: Examination covered some 99,000,000 sorted cells spanning all samples. Study-level results: There was a moderate but significant shortening of TCRB CDR3s in all four CD4+ subsets of Type 1 diabetes patients. Compared with healthy donors, patients appeared to share more similar naive, central memory and regulatory TCRB repertoires.

Germline V gives CDR1 DFQATT, CDR2 SNEGSKA (reference sequence). The CDR3 sequence is 11 residues long. The V end lost 3 bases, the J end lost 8 bases, and 8 bases lay between the germline ends. Investigators reverse transcribed all isolated RNA, so they sequenced expressed TCRB transcripts. Sequenced by immunoSEQ multiplex PCR; TCRdb stores in-frame clones only, minus some. The repertoire includes about 240,000 clones, approximately 13% of them detected once, and around 0.019% sits in the top ten. Sorted populations all exceeded 95% purity. Sequences were obtained from naive CD4+ T cells from blood. The chain couples TRBV20-1 to TRBJ2-1; D remains ambiguous. This TCR came from a man younger than 40 with type 1 diabetes. CDR3 nucleotides: TGCAGTGCTAGCCCAAGCTATGAGCAGTTCTTC. Its protein is CSASPSYEQFF.